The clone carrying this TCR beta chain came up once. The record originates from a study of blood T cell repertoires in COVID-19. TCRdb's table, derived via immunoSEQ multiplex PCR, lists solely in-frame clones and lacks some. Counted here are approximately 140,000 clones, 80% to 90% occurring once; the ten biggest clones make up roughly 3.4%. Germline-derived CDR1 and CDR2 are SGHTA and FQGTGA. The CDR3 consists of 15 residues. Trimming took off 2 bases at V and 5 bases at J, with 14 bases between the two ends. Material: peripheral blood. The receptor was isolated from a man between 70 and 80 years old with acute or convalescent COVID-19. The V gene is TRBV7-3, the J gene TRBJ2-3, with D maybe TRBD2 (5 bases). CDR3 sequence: CASSLSASRGDTQYF. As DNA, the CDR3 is TGTGCCAGCAGCTTATCTGCGTCCCGGGGAGATACGCAGTATTTT.